This TCR beta chain was identified during a study of beta chain features in type 1 diabetes. One heparinised blood draw averaging around 110 mL was given by each donor. V lost 0 bases, J lost 2 bases, and 12 bases lay in between. The germline V gene encodes CDR1 SGHRS and CDR2 YFSETQ. The length of the CDR3 is 16 residues. Points on this clone: The antigen is not known.

Regarding the study as a whole: In all four CD4+ subsets, TCRB CDR3 length was significantly, moderately reduced in type 1 diabetes. An over-representation of cells with high TCR expression could result from cDNA sequencing.

TCRB transcripts that were expressed got sequenced, as all of the isolated RNA had been reverse transcribed. The assay was immunoSEQ multiplex PCR, and TCRdb's table has in-frame clones only and misses some. The sample has about 350,000 clones, roughly a fifth seen once. The V call is TRBV5-1, the J call TRBJ2-1; tentative D call: TRBD2 (6 bases). Sequenced: naive CD4+ T cells from blood. The receptor was isolated from a woman younger than 35 in good health. The CDR3 sequence is CASSLGTGVPYNEQFF. In DNA form, the CDR3 reads TGCGCCAGCAGCTTGGGTACGGGGGTACCCTACAATGAGCAGTTCTTC. Together with reference TRBV5-1 and TRBJ2-1, the CDR3 gives the full variable domain: KAGVTQTPRYLIKTRGQQVTLSCSPISGHRSVSWYQQTPGQGLQFLFEYFSETQRNKGNFPGRFSGRQFSNSRSEMNVSTLELGDSALYLCASSLGTGVPYNEQFFGPGTRLTVL.